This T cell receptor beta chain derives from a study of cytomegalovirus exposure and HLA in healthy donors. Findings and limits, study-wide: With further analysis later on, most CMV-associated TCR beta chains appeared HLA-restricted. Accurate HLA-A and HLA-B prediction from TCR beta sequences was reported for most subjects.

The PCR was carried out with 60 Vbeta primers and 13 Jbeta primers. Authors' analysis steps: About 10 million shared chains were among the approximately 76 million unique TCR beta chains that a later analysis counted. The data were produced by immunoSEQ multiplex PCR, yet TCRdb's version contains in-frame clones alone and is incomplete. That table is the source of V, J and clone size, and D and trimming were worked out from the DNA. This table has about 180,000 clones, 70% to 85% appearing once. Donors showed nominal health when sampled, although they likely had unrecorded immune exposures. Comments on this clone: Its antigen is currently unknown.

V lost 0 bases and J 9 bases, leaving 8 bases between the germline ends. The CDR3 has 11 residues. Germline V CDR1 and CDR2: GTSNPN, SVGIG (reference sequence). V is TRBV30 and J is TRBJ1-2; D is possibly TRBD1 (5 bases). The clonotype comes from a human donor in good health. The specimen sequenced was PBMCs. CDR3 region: CAWSVAGRYTF. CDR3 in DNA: TGTGCCTGGAGTGTTGCAGGGCGCTACACCTTC. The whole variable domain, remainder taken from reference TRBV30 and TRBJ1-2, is SQTIHQWPATLVQPVGSPLSLECTVEGTSNPNLYWYRQAAGRGLQLLFYSVGIGQISSEVPQNLSASRPQDRQFILSSKKLLLSDSGFYLCAWSVAGRYTFGSGTRLTVV.